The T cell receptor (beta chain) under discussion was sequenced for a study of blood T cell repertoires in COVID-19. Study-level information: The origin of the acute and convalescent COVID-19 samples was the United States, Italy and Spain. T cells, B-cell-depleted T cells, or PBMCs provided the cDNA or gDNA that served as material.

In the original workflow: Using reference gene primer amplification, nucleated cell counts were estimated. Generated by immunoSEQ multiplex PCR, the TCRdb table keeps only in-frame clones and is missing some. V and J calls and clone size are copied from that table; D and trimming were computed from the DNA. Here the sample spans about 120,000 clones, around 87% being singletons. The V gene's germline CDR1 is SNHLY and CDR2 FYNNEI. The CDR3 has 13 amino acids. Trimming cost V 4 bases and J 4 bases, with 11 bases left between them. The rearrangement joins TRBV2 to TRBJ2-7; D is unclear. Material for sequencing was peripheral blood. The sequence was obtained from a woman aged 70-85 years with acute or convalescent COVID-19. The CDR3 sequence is CASSVQALYEQYF. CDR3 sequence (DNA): TGTGCCAGCAGTGTGCAGGCGCTTTACGAGCAGTACTTC.